This T cell receptor (beta chain) comes out of a study of vaccination and CD4 T cells after COVID-19. Whole-study results and caveats: Within the convalescent patients, a median approximately 87% of the SARS-CoV-2-reactive clones were ones that appeared only post-vaccination.

Comment on this clonotype: Its antigen remains unknown.

Sequence data for DNA of cultured CD4+ T cells were generated by the Oncomine TCR Beta short-read assay. MiXCR was run by TCRdb on the PCR reads, yielding one entry per CDR3 protein. The repertoire consists of 7,000 to 9,000 distinct CDR3 sequences, with about half occurring once and the leading ten covering more than 6.5%. Treatment reported: roughly 11-day PBMC culture with coronavirus spike peptide pools or control peptides (ViraFEST assay). When roughly ten days of culture had elapsed, CD4+ T cells were isolated by negative selection. Trimming took 7 bases from V and 1 from J, leaving 8 bases between them. The CDR3 runs 13 residues. Per germline, CDR1 MNHNS and CDR2 SASEGT.

The receptor was isolated from a human donor who had recovered from COVID-19. The V gene is TRBV6-1, the J gene TRBJ1-5; no clear D. Sequencing was carried out using CD4+ T cells from blood, cultured in vitro. For the CDR3, the DNA is TGTGCCAGCACCATCATCAGCAATCAGCCCCAGCATTTT. As protein: CASTIISNQPQHF.